The next 8 T cell receptor beta chains were all read from a single sample in a study of blood T cell repertoires in COVID-19. This table comes from immunoSEQ multiplex PCR, and its TCRdb copy is limited to in-frame clones, with some not included. Altogether hundreds of thousands of clones are present, about 90% being singletons, with the ten largest covering roughly 2%. Sequenced input: PBMCs or T cells enriched from blood (not recorded which). The receptors originated from a man aged 35-49 years in a cohort exposed to, infected with or recovered from COVID-19 (not recorded which).

Comments on this clone: The sample holds other DNA sequences that translate to the same CDR3. J is TRBJ1-3 and V is TRBV19; 7 bases map to TRBD1. The CDR3 covers 14 residues. CDR1 and CDR2 (germline): LNHDA, SQIVND (reference sequence). Trimming cost V 6 bases and J 4 bases; bases outside gene matches: 6. CDR3 loop: CASSPGTAGNTIYF. The CDR3, as DNA: TGTGCCAGTAGCCCAGGGACAGCCGGAAACACCATATATTTT.

This clone was detected once. The chain recombines TRBV24-1 with TRBJ2-1; weak D call: TRBD1 (5 bases). V was trimmed by 7 bases and J by 5 bases, leaving 14 bases between them. CDR3 length equals 14 residues. Germline V CDR1 and CDR2: KGHDR, SFDVKD. The CDR3 region has the DNA TGTGCCACCAGCGGACGTGGGGCAGACAATGAGCAGTTCTTC. Protein sequence: CATSGRGADNEQFF.

The V and J genes are TRBV14 and TRBJ2-2; 10 bases align to TRBD2. The CDR3 is 19 residues long. Germline-derived CDR1 and CDR2 are SGHDN and FVKESK. V lost 0 bases, J lost 2 bases, and 9 bases stayed unmatched. CDR3: CASSQDLSGRAFNTGELFF. CDR3 bases: TGTGCCAGCAGCCAAGATTTAAGCGGGAGGGCCTTTAACACCGGGGAGCTGTTTTTT. The full variable domain, its missing parts supplied by reference TRBV14 and TRBJ2-2, is EAGVTQFPSHSVIEKGQTVTLRCDPISGHDNLYWYRRVMGKEIKFLLHFVKESKQDESGMPNNRFLAERTGGTYSTLKVQPAELEDSGVYFCASSQDLSGRAFNTGELFFGEGSRLTVL.

The chain is built from TRBV25-1 and TRBJ2-7, with D perhaps TRBD2 (5 bases). Trimming took 2 bases from V and 5 from J, leaving 10 bases between them. This CDR3 has 13 amino acids. The germline CDR1 and CDR2 sequences are MGHDK and SYGVNS. CDR3 sequence reads: CASSEPGIHEQYF. CDR3 bases: TGTGCCAGCAGTGAACCCGGGATCCACGAGCAGTACTTC.

V and J are TRBV19 and TRBJ1-6; 7 positions agree with TRBD1. This CDR3 has 17 residues. Per germline, CDR1 LNHDA and CDR2 SQIVND (reference sequence). After removal of 5 bases from V and 6 bases from J, the junction contained 13 bases not matched to a gene. The CDR3 DNA is TGTGCCAGTAGTTCCTTCCGAACCGGGACAGCTAATTCACCCCTCCACTTT. Translating gives CASSSFRTGTANSPLHF.

The chain employs TRBV5-1 and TRBJ2-2, with D tentatively TRBD1 (5 bases). Trimming removed 7 bases from V and 2 bases from J, with 18 bases in between. This CDR3 has 16 amino acids. Germline-derived CDR1 and CDR2 are SGHRS and YFSETQ. CDR3 in amino acids: CASRGREGVNTGELFF. Written as DNA, the CDR3 is TGCGCCAGCCGCGGAAGAGAAGGGGTAAACACCGGGGAGCTGTTTTTT.

This clone occurred once. This chain connects TRBV5-1 to TRBJ2-3; D may be TRBD2 (7 bases). CDR3 length: 13 residues. Per germline, CDR1 SGHRS and CDR2 YFSETQ. The V gene lost 4 bases and the J gene lost 5 bases, with 11 bases spanning the gap. CDR3 sequence (DNA): TGCGCCAGCAGCGCAGGGGAGGGAGATACGCAGTATTTT. Its protein product is CASSAGEGDTQYF.

The chain combines TRBV11-2 with TRBJ1-3; 7 positions agree with TRBD1. This CDR3 comprises 13 residues. Germline CDR1 SGHAT, CDR2 FQNNGV. This CDR3 is CAEQGLTGNTIYF. The CDR3 region has the DNA TGTGCAGAACAGGGGCTAACTGGAAACACCATATATTTT.